This T cell receptor beta chain was documented in a study of Graves' ophthalmopathy and Graves' hyperthyroidism. This clonotype was seen ten or more times. Clinicians diagnosed using symptoms, serum thyroxine, TRAb, thyroid ultrasound and orbital computed tomography. It was from about 10 ml of fresh peripheral blood that the PBMCs came. Germline assignment: CDR1 LGHNT and CDR2 FRNRAP. The ends were cut back, 0 bases at V and 0 bases at J, with 17 bases in the middle. This CDR3 has 18 residues. The study amplified TCR beta CDR3 regions using RNA transcripts. The workflow started with a first-round RT-PCR run with HTBI primers and then moved on to a second-round multiplex PCR. One entry per CDR3 protein results from TCRdb running MiXCR on the multiplex PCR reads. The table lists about 370,000 distinct CDR3 sequences, roughly 17% of them singletons, with 2% to 3% in the top ten.

The chain links TRBV12-5 to TRBJ1-1; D is ambiguous. The TCR sequence derives from an adult woman with stable Graves' hyperthyroidism. The sample consisted of peripheral blood. CDR3 coding DNA: TGTGCTAGTGGTTTGGTATTTTGGGCAGCTCAAATGAACACTGAAGCTTTCTTT. This codes for CASGLVFWAAQMNTEAFF.